This T cell receptor beta chain was found in a study of regulatory T cells in long-lasting Graves disease. The time point was: newly diagnosed GD, antithyroid drugs for less than 3 months. Isolated PBMC RNA provided the starting material for the TCR library. This clonotype was counted ten times or more. What it binds is not known. The ends were cut back, 5 bases at V and 1 base at J, with 8 bases in the middle. The CDR3 runs 12 residues. CDR1 and CDR2 (germline): DFQATT, SNEGSKA (reference sequence). Study-level results: Favored usage of TRBV28, TRBJ1-2 and TRBJ2-5 was recorded in persistent disease. New patients shared 950 to 1,000 public clonotypes, fewer than the approximately 3,000 shared by persistent patients.

Library construction for TCR beta used iRepertoire HTBI primers and Arm-PCR of CDR3 regions. TCRdb called the multiplex PCR reads again in MiXCR, with one record for every CDR3 protein. The sample has a few hundred thousand distinct CDR3 sequences; about 19% are singletons. The specimen was peripheral blood mononuclear cells (PBMCs), collected at new diagnosis, from a patient treated with antithyroid drugs. The chain recombines TRBV20-1 with TRBJ1-1, with D unresolved. The receptor's source is a female donor with Graves disease. The CDR3 here is CSAPRGNTEAFF. The CDR3 DNA sequence: TGCAGTGCTCCCCGTGGGAACACTGAAGCTTTCTTT.